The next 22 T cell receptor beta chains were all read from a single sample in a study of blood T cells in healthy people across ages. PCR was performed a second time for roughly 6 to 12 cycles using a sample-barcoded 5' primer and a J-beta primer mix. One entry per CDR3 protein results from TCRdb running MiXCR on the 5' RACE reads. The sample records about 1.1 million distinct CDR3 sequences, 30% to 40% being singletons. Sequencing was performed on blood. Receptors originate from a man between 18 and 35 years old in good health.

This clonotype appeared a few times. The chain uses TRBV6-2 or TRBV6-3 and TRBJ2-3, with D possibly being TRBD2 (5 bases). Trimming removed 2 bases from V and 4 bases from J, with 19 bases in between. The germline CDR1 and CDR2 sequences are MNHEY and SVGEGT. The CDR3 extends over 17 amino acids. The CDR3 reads CASSYPIQRRLADTQYF. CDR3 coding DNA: TGTGCCAGCAGTTACCCTATTCAGCGGCGCTTGGCAGATACGCAGTATTTT.

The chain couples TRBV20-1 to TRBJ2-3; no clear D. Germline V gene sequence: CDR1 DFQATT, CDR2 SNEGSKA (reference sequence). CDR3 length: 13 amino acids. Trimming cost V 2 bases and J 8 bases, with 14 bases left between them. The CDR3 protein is CSARWAEYPTQYF. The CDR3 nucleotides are TGCAGTGCTAGATGGGCCGAATACCCTACGCAGTATTTT.

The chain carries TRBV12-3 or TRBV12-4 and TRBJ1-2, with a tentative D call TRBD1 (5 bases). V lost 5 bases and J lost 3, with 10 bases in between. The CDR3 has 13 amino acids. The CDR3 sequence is CASSRAQDYGYTF. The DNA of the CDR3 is TGTGCCAGCAGTCGCGCACAGGACTATGGCTACACCTTC.

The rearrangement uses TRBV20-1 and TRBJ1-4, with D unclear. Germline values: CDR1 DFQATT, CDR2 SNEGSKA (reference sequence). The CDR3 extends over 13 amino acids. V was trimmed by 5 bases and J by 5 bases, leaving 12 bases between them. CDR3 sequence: CSAGALLNEKLFF. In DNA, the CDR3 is TGCAGTGCTGGTGCCCTCCTCAATGAAAAACTGTTTTTT.

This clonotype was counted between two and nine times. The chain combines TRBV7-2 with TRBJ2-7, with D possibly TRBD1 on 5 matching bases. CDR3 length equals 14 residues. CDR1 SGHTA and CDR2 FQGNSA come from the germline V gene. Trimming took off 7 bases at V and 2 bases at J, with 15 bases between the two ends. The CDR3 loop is CASTRPGSTYEQYF. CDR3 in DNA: TGTGCCAGCACGAGACCAGGGTCAACCTACGAGCAGTACTTC.

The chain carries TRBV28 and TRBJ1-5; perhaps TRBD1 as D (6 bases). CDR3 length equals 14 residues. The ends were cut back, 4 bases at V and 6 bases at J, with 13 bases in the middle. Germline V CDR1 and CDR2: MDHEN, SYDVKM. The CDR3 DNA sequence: TGTGCCAGCAGTTCTGGGACATACGGTCAGCCCCAGCATTTT. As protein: CASSSGTYGQPQHF.

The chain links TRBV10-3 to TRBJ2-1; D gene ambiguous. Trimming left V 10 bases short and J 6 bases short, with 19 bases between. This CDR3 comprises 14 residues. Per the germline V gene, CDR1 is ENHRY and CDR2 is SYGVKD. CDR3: CASSTPPWANEQFF. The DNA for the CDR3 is TGTGCCAGCAGCACTCCCCCCTGGGCCAATGAGCAGTTCTTC.

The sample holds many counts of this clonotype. In DNA form, the CDR3 reads TGTGCCAGCAGCTTAGGGGTGGAACAAGAGACCCAGTACTTC. Its protein product is CASSLGVEQETQYF. The V and J genes are TRBV7-9 and TRBJ2-5; no firm D call. Trimming removed 1 base from V and 2 bases from J, with 8 bases in between. Germline-derived CDR1 and CDR2 are SEHNR and FQNEAQ (reference sequence). CDR3 size: 14 residues. Drawing the rest from reference TRBV7-9 and TRBJ2-5, the complete variable domain is DTGVSQNPRHKITKRGQNVTFRCDPISEHNRLYWYRQTLGQGPEFLTYFQNEAQLEKSRLLSDRFSAERPKGSFSTLEIQRTEQGDSAMYLCASSLGVEQETQYFGPGTRLLVL.

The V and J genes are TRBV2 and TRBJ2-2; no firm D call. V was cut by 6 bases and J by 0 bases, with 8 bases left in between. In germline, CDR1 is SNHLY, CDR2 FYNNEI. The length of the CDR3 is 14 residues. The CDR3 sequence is CASSAATNTGELFF. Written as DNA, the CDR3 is TGTGCCAGCAGCGCAGCAACGAACACCGGGGAGCTGTTTTTT.

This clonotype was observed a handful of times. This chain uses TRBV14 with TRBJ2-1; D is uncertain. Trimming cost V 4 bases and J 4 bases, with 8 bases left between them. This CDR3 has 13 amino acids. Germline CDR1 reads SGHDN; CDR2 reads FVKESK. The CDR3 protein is CASSRASYNEQFF. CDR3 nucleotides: TGTGCCAGCAGCCGTGCTAGTTACAATGAGCAGTTCTTC. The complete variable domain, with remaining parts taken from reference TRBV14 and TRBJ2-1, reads EAGVTQFPSHSVIEKGQTVTLRCDPISGHDNLYWYRRVMGKEIKFLLHFVKESKQDESGMPNNRFLAERTGGTYSTLKVQPAELEDSGVYFCASSRASYNEQFFGPGTRLTVL.

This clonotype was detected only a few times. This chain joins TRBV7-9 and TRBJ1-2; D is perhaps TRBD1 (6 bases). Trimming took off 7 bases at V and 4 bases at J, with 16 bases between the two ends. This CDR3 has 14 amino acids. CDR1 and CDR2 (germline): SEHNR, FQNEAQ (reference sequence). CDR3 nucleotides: TGTGCCAGCACCCCGAGTGGGGGCACCTATGGCTACACCTTC. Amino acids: CASTPSGGTYGYTF.

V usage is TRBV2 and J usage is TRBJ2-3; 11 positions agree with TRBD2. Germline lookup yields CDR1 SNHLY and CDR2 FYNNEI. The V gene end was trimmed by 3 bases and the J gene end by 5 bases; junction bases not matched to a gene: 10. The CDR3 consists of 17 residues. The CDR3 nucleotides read TGTGCCAGCAGTGACCTAGCGGGGGGCCAGCGTCAAGATACGCAGTATTTT. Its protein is CASSDLAGGQRQDTQYF.

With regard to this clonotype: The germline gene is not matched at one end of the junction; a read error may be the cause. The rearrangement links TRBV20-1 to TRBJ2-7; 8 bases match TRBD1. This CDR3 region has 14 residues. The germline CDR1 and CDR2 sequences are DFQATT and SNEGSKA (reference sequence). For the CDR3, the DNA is TGCAGTGCTAGAACCGGGACAGGCTCCTACGAGCAGTGCTTC. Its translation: CSARTGTGSYEQCF.

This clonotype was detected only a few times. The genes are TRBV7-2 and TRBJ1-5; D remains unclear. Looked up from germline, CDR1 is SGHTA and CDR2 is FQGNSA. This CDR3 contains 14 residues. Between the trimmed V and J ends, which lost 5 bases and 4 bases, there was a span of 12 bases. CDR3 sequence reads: CASSPMAVNQPQHF. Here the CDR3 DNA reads TGTGCCAGCAGCCCGATGGCAGTTAATCAGCCCCAGCATTTT.

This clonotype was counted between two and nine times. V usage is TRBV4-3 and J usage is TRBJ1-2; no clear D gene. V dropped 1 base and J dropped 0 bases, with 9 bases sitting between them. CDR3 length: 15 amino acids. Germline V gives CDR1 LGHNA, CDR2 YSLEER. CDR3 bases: TGCGCCAGCAGCCAAGGGATAGGAACTAACTATGGCTACACCTTC. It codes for CASSQGIGTNYGYTF.

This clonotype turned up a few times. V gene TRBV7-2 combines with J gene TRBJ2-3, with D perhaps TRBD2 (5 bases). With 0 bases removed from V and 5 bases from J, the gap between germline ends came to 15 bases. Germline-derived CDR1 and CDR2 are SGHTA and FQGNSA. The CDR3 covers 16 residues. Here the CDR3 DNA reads TGTGCCAGCAGCTTAGCGGTTGCGGGTGGACGAGATACGCAGTATTTT. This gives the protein CASSLAVAGGRDTQYF.

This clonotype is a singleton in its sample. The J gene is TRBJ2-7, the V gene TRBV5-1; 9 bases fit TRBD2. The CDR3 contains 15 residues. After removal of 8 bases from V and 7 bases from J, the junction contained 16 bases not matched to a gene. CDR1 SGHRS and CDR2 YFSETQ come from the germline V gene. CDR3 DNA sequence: TGCGCCAGTAACCCCGCGGGGGGGCTTTTGAATGAGCAGTACTTC. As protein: CASNPAGGLLNEQYF.

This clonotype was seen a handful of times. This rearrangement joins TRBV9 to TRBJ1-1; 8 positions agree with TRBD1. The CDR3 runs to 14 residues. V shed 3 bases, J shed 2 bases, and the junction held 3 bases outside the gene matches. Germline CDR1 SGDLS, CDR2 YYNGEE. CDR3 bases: TGTGCCAGCAGCGCCGGACAGGGTAACACTGAAGCTTTCTTT. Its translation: CASSAGQGNTEAFF.

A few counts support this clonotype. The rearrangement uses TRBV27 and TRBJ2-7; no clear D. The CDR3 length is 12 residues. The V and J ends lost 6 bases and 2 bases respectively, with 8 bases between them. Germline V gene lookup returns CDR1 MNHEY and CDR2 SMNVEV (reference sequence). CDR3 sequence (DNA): TGTGCCAGCAGGACAAGGACCTACGAGCAGTACTTC. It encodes CASRTRTYEQYF.

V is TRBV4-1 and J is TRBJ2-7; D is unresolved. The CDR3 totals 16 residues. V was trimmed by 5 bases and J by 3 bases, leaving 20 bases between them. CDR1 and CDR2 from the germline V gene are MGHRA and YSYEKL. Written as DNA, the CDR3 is TGCGCCAGCAGCTTCCAGACCCTAGGTTTAGTCTACGAGCAGTACTTC. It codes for CASSFQTLGLVYEQYF.

CDR3 residues: CASTPGQGQNNQPQHF. DNA of the CDR3: TGTGCCAGCACTCCTGGACAGGGGCAGAACAATCAGCCCCAGCATTTT. The V and J genes are TRBV12-3 or TRBV12-4 and TRBJ1-5; 9 nucleotides match TRBD1. The CDR3 sequence is 16 residues long. Trimming took 7 bases from V and 3 from J; bases not matched to a gene: 10.

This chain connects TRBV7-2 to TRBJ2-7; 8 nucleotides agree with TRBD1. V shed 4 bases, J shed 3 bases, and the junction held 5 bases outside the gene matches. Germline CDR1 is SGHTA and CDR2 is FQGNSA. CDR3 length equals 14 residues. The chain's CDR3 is CASSSDRGHYEQYF. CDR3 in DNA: TGTGCCAGCAGCTCAGACAGGGGTCACTACGAGCAGTACTTC.